This T cell receptor (beta chain) derives from a study of shared clonotypes between healthy human individuals. This table comes from immunoSEQ multiplex PCR, and its TCRdb copy is limited to in-frame clones, with some not included. The table records around 2.5 million clones, over 85% of them present only once. CDR3 size: 15 residues. Trimming took 3 bases from V and 0 from J, leaving 9 bases between them. The germline V gene has CDR1 SGHAT and CDR2 FQNNGV. This TCR was sampled from a man younger than 35 in good health. Some clones in this sample may be carry-over from other donors' samples. The chain carries TRBV11-2 and TRBJ2-1, with D hard to call. Sequencing used naive CD4+ T cells from PBMCs. Subset described: CD45RA+ positively selected. CDR3 sequence reads: CASSFGLPSYNEQFF. The CDR3 DNA reads TGTGCCAGCAGCTTCGGGCTTCCCTCCTACAATGAGCAGTTCTTC.